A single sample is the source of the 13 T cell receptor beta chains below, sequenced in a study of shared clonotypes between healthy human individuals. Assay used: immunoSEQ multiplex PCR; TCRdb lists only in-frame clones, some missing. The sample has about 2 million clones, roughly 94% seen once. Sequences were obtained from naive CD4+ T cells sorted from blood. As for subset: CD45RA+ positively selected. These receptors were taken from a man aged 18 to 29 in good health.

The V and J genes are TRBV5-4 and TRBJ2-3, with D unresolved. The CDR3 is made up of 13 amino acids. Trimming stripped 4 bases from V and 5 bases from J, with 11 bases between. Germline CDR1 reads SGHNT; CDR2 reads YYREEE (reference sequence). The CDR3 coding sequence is TGTGCCAGCAGCGAGATAGCAGGAGATACGCAGTATTTT. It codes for CASSEIAGDTQYF.

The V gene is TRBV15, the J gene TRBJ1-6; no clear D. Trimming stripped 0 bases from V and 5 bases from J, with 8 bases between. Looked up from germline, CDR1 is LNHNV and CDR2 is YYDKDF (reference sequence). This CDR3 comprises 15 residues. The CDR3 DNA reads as TGTGCCACCAGCAGAGAGAACAGAGATAATTCACCCCTCCACTTT. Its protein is CATSRENRDNSPLHF. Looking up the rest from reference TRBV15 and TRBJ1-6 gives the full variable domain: DAMVIQNPRYQVTQFGKPVTLSCSQTLNHNVMYWYQQKSSQAPKLLFHYYDKDFNNEADTPDNFQSRRPNTSFCFLDIRSPGLGDTAMYLCATSRENRDNSPLHFGNGTRLTVT.

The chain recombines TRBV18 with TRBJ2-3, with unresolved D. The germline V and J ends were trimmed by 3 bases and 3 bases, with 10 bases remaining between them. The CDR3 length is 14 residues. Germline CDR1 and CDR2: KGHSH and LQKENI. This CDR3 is CASSPYGETDTQYF. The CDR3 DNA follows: TGTGCCAGCTCACCGTATGGTGAGACAGATACGCAGTATTTT.

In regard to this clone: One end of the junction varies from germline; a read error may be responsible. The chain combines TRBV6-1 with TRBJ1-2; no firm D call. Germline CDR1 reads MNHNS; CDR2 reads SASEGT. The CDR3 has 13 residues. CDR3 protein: CASSEAESRTGTF. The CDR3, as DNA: TGTGCCAGCAGTGAAGCTGAGTCTAGGACGGGAACTTTC.

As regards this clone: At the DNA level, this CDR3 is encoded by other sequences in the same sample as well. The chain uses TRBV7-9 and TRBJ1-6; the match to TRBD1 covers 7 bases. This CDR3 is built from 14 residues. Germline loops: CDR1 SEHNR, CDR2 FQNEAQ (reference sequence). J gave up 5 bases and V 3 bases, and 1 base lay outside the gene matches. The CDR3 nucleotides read TGTGCCAGCAGCTTCGGGACAGATAATTCACCCCTCCACTTT. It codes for CASSFGTDNSPLHF. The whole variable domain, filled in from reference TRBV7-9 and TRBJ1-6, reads DTGVSQNPRHKITKRGQNVTFRCDPISEHNRLYWYRQTLGQGPEFLTYFQNEAQLEKSRLLSDRFSAERPKGSFSTLEIQRTEQGDSAMYLCASSFGTDNSPLHFGNGTRLTVT.

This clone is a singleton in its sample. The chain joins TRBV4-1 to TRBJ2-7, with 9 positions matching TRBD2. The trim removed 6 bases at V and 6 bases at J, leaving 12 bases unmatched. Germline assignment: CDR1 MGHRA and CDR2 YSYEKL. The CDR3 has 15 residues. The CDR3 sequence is CASSLPSSGGGEQYF. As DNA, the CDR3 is TGCGCCAGCAGTTTACCAAGTAGCGGGGGTGGCGAGCAGTACTTC.

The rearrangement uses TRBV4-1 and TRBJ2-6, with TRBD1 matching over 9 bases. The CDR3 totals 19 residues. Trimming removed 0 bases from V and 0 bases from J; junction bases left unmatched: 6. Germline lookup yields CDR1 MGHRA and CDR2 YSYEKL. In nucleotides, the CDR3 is TGCGCCAGCAGCCAAGATCGGACAGGGGCCAACTCTGGGGCCAACGTCCTGACTTTC. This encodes CASSQDRTGANSGANVLTF.

The CDR3 reads CASSMNGGLTGELFF. The CDR3 DNA follows: TGTGCCAGTAGTATGAACGGGGGGCTCACCGGGGAGCTGTTTTTT. The chain couples TRBV19 to TRBJ2-2; D perhaps matches TRBD2 (7 bases). CDR3 length equals 15 residues. The germline gives CDR1 LNHDA, CDR2 SQIVND (reference sequence). Trimming took off 3 bases at V and 4 bases at J, with 12 bases between the two ends.

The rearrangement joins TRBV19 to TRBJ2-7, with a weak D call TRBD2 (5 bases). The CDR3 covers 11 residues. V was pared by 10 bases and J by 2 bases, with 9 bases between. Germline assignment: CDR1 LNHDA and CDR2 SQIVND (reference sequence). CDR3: CATSLAYEQYF. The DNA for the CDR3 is TGTGCCACCTCACTAGCCTACGAGCAGTACTTC.

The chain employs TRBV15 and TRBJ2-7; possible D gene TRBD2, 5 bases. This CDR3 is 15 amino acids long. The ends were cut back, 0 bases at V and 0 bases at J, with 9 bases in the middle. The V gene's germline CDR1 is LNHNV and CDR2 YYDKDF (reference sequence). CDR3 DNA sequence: TGTGCCACCAGCAGAGAGGGCACTAGCTCCTACGAGCAGTACTTC. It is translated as CATSREGTSSYEQYF.

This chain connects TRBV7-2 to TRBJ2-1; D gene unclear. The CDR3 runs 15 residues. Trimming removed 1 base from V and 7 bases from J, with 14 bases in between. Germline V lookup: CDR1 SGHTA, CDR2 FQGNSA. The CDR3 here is CASSLGFGGFNEQFF. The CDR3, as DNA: TGTGCCAGCAGCTTAGGATTCGGCGGTTTTAATGAGCAGTTCTTC.

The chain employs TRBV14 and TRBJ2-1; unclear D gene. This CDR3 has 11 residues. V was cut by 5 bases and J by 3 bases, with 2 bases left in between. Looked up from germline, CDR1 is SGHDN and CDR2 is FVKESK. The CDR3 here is CASSYYNEQFF. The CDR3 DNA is TGTGCCAGCAGCTACTACAATGAGCAGTTCTTC.

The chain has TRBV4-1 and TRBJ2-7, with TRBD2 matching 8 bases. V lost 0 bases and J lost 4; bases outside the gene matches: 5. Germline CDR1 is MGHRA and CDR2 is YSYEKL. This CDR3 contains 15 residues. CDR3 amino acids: CASSQDQRGRYEQYF. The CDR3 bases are TGCGCCAGCAGCCAAGACCAGCGGGGGAGATACGAGCAGTACTTC.